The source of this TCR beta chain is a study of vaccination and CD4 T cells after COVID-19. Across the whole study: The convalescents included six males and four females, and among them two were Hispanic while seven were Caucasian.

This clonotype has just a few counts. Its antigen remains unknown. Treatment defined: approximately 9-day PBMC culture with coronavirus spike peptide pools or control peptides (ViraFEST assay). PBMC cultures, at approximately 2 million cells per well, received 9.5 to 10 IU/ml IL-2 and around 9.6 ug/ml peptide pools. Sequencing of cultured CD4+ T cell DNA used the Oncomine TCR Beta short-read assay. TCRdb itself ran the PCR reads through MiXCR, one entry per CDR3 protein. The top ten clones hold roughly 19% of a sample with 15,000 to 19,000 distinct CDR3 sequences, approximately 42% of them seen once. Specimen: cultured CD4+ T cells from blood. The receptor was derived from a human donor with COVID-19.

CDR3 protein: CSARRDSLNQPQHF. For the CDR3, the DNA is TGCAGTGCTCGACGGGACAGTCTAAATCAGCCCCAGCATTTT. This rearrangement joins TRBV20-1 to TRBJ1-5, with 7 bases identical to TRBD1. Germline assignment: CDR1 DFQATT and CDR2 SNEGSKA (reference sequence). The CDR3 runs to 14 residues. V was clipped by 5 bases and J by 4 bases; unmatched bases: 8.